The sequence of this T cell receptor (beta chain) was determined in a study of cytomegalovirus exposure and HLA in healthy donors. Study-wide points: The study found most TCR sequences rare, yet found some public TCRs in many donors. For cytomegalovirus status, the classifier reportedly gave diagnoses with high specificity and sensitivity. Investigators reported 164 TCR beta chains as tied to cytomegalovirus. In vitro experiments confirmed that three CMV-associated chains were specific for CMV antigens.

A remark on this clone: Its antigen is undetermined.

Libraries were prepared by immunoSEQ multiplex PCR; TCRdb keeps only in-frame clonotypes and omits some of them. The data hold more than 95,000 clones, with 70% to 90% observed a single time. Germline CDR1 and CDR2: SGHDT and YYEEEE. CDR3 length equals 14 residues. J lost 6 bases, V lost 1 base, and 4 bases had no gene match. The chain uses TRBV5-6 and TRBJ2-7; 10 nucleotides match TRBD2. Sequencing input: PBMCs. The clonotype was recovered from a young woman in good health and CMV-seronegative. The CDR3 nucleotides are TGTGCCAGCAGCTTGATAAGCGGGGGGGTCGAGCAGTACTTC. As protein: CASSLISGGVEQYF.